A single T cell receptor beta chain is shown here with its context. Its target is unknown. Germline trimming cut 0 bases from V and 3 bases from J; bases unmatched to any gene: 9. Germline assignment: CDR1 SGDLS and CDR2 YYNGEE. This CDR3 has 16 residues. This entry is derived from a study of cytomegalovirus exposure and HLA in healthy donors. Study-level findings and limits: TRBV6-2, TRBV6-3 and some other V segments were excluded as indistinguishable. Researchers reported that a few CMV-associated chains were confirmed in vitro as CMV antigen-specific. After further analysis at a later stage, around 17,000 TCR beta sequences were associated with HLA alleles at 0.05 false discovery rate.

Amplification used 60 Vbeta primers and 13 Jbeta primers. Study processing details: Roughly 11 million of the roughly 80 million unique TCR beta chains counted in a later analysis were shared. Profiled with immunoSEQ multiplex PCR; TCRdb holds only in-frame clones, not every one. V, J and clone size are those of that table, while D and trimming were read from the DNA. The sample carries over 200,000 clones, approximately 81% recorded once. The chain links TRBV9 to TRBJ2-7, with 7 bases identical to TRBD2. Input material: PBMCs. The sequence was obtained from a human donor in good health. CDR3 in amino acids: CASSVGSVAGIYEQYF. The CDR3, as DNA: TGTGCCAGCAGCGTAGGGTCAGTAGCGGGTATCTACGAGCAGTACTTC.